What follows are 26 T cell receptor beta chains derived from one specimen sequenced in a study of T-cell reconstitution after alpha-beta-depleted transplantation in children. The TCRbeta library was prepared with unique molecular identifiers. A single record per CDR3 protein comes from TCRdb applying MiXCR to the PCR reads. The sample includes around 130,000 distinct CDR3 sequences, roughly 9% seen only once; the top ten take around 24%. The material sequenced was PBMCs, mostly from graft donor cells, taken 180 days after TCRalphabeta/CD19-depleted stem cell transplant. These receptors came from a girl under two years old who had a stem cell transplant for combined immunodeficiency, so the T cells may come from the graft donor.

This clonotype was detected a few times. V gene TRBV29-1 combines with J gene TRBJ2-2; D is possibly TRBD1 (6 bases). The CDR3 sequence is 13 residues long. CDR1 is SQVTM, CDR2 ANQGSEA, per germline. V dropped 8 bases and J dropped 0 bases, with 10 bases sitting between them. CDR3 coding DNA: TGCAGCATAAGGACAGCGAACACCGGGGAGCTGTTTTTT. It encodes CSIRTANTGELFF.

The chain couples TRBV28 to TRBJ1-1; D gene unclear. V shed 7 bases and J shed 8 bases, with 17 bases lying between them. The germline V gene encodes CDR1 MDHEN and CDR2 SYDVKM. The CDR3 contains 13 residues. The CDR3 sequence is CASTPGRIEEAFF. The CDR3 DNA sequence: TGTGCCAGCACCCCCGGCAGGATCGAAGAAGCTTTCTTT.

This chain connects TRBV29-1 to TRBJ1-2; D may be TRBD1 (5 bases). The CDR3 is 14 amino acids. Germline V CDR1 and CDR2: SQVTM, ANQGSEA. The V and J ends lost 8 bases and 5 bases respectively, with 21 bases between them. This CDR3 is CSIPQGGEGYGYTF. Written as DNA, the CDR3 is TGCAGCATACCTCAGGGAGGTGAGGGATATGGCTACACCTTC. The full variable domain, with the rest looked up from reference TRBV29-1 and TRBJ1-2, is SAVISQKPSRDICQRGTSLTIQCQVDSQVTMMFWYRQQPGQSLTLIATANQGSEATYESGFVIDKFPISRPNLTFSTLTVSNMSPEDSSIYLCSIPQGGEGYGYTFGSGTRLTVV.

This rearrangement joins TRBV20-1 to TRBJ2-1; 7 bases agree with TRBD1. Per the germline V gene, CDR1 is DFQATT and CDR2 is SNEGSKA (reference sequence). J lost 4 bases, V lost 5 bases, and 8 bases had no gene match. This CDR3 is built from 14 residues. The chain's CDR3 is CSAPRDSVYNEQFF. The CDR3 DNA reads TGCAGTGCTCCCCGGGACAGCGTTTACAATGAGCAGTTCTTC.

V gene TRBV24-1 combines with J gene TRBJ2-1; 7 positions match TRBD2. In germline, CDR1 is KGHDR, CDR2 SFDVKD. This CDR3 region has 16 residues. V was pared by 3 bases and J by 5 bases, with 9 bases of the junction left unmatched. The CDR3 DNA reads as TGTGCCACCAGTGATCCCAACGGGGGGACTCACAATGAGCAGTTCTTC. The encoded protein is CATSDPNGGTHNEQFF.

This clonotype showed up just a few times. This sequence joins TRBV7-9 and TRBJ2-1; D call uncertain. From germline, CDR1 is SEHNR and CDR2 FQNEAQ (reference sequence). The CDR3 is 15 amino acids. The V and J ends lost 1 base and 6 bases respectively, with 13 bases between them. The CDR3 here is CASSLGSTMGNEQFF. The CDR3 DNA follows: TGTGCCAGCAGCTTAGGCTCAACAATGGGCAATGAGCAGTTCTTC.

This chain uses TRBV6-2 or TRBV6-3 with TRBJ2-1; 9 bases fit TRBD2. CDR3 length: 14 residues. Germline V gene data show CDR1 as MNHEY and CDR2 as SVGEGT. The J segment lost 15 bases and the V segment lost 0 bases, leaving 9 bases of the junction unmatched. CDR3 in amino acids: CASSYSLAGRVLFF. The CDR3, as DNA: TGTGCCAGCAGTTACTCCCTAGCGGGAAGGGTCCTGTTCTTC.

This chain connects TRBV6-2 or TRBV6-3 to TRBJ1-5; D might be TRBD1 (5 bases). This CDR3 has 15 residues. CDR1 is MNHEY, CDR2 SVGEGT, per germline. With 7 bases removed from V and 3 bases from J, the gap between germline ends came to 16 bases. CDR3 DNA sequence: TGTGCCAGCACTAGGGACCTCGACGCCAATCAGCCCCAGCATTTT. Its protein is CASTRDLDANQPQHF.

The CDR3 bases are TGTGCCAGCAGCCAAGCCCTAGCAGATACGCAGTATTTT. It encodes CASSQALADTQYF. The chain carries TRBV14 and TRBJ2-3; no definite D call. This CDR3 has 13 residues. V was shortened by 1 base and J by 4 bases, with 6 bases between the two germline ends. Per the germline V gene, CDR1 is SGHDN and CDR2 is FVKESK. Supplemented by reference TRBV14 and TRBJ2-3, the full variable domain reads EAGVTQFPSHSVIEKGQTVTLRCDPISGHDNLYWYRRVMGKEIKFLLHFVKESKQDESGMPNNRFLAERTGGTYSTLKVQPAELEDSGVYFCASSQALADTQYFGPGTRLTVL.

This clonotype appeared many times. The chain joins TRBV20-1 to TRBJ1-1, with D maybe TRBD1 (6 bases). Trimming left V 5 bases short and J 2 bases short, with 12 bases between. The CDR3 spans 13 residues. CDR1 is DFQATT and CDR2 is SNEGSKA in the germline V gene (reference sequence). In nucleotides, the CDR3 is TGCAGTGCTGCACAGGGCAGTAACACTGAAGCTTTCTTT. This codes for CSAAQGSNTEAFF.

This clonotype has ten or more counts. The V and J genes are TRBV29-1 and TRBJ1-1, with unresolved D. The CDR3 covers 12 residues. The V gene's germline CDR1 is SQVTM and CDR2 ANQGSEA. The ends were cut back, 2 bases at V and 1 base at J, with 5 bases in the middle. The CDR3 sequence is CSVEPGNTEAFF. The CDR3 region has the DNA TGCAGCGTTGAACCGGGGAACACTGAAGCTTTCTTT.

The table lists this clonotype with many counts. The J gene is TRBJ2-7, the V gene TRBV20-1, with TRBD2 identical over 8 bases. Losses at the gene ends were 1 base for V and 3 bases for J; bases not matched to a gene: 5. The CDR3 covers 14 residues. From germline, CDR1 is DFQATT and CDR2 SNEGSKA (reference sequence). The CDR3 sequence is CSARAREGLYEQYF. The DNA of the CDR3 is TGCAGTGCTAGAGCCCGGGAGGGCCTCTACGAGCAGTACTTC.

This clonotype was recorded many times. The V and J genes are TRBV20-1 and TRBJ2-3; no reliable D call. Between the trimmed V and J ends, which lost 6 bases and 0 bases, there was a span of 16 bases. Germline V gene lookup returns CDR1 DFQATT and CDR2 SNEGSKA (reference sequence). This CDR3 contains 15 residues. The CDR3 loop reads CSARLMAHSTDTQYF. DNA for the CDR3: TGCAGTGCCAGGCTCATGGCCCATAGCACAGATACGCAGTATTTT.

To note about this clonotype: An end of the junction does not agree with germline; a read error may underlie this. The V call is TRBV20-1, the J call TRBJ1-4; TRBD1 might be the D (5 bases). Germline loops: CDR1 DFQATT, CDR2 SNEGSKA (reference sequence). The CDR3 loop spans 11 amino acids. CDR3 sequence reads: CSAREGRDPAF. CDR3 nucleotides: TGCAGTGCTAGAGAAGGAAGGGACCCAGCTTTT.

This clonotype showed up just a few times. The chain joins TRBV7-2 to TRBJ2-7, with 12 bases aligning to TRBD2. Germline V gene sequence: CDR1 SGHTA, CDR2 FQGNSA. CDR3 length: 12 residues. The V gene end was trimmed by 4 bases and the J gene end by 10 bases; junction bases not matched to a gene: 2. The CDR3 reads CASSSTSGRQYF. In DNA form, the CDR3 reads TGTGCCAGCAGCTCGACTAGCGGGAGACAGTACTTC.

This clonotype was counted only a few times. The CDR3: CAIRTGTFRNEQFF. Here the CDR3 DNA reads TGTGCCATCAGGACCGGGACTTTTCGGAATGAGCAGTTCTTC. The rearrangement links TRBV10-3 to TRBJ2-1; D is possibly TRBD2 (6 bases). The V end lost 6 bases, the J end lost 7 bases, and 16 bases lay between the germline ends. CDR3 size: 14 residues. Germline V gives CDR1 ENHRY, CDR2 SYGVKD.

This clonotype has only a few counts. The chain combines TRBV29-1 with TRBJ2-5, with 10 positions matching TRBD1. This CDR3 is 15 amino acids long. Germline V CDR1 and CDR2: SQVTM, ANQGSEA. V was clipped by 6 bases and J by 3 bases; unmatched bases: 10. DNA of the CDR3: TGCAGCGTCGTGCGCAAAGGGACAGGGGAAGAGACCCAGTACTTC. This gives the protein CSVVRKGTGEETQYF.

The chain employs TRBV2 and TRBJ2-7; 8 nucleotides agree with TRBD2. CDR3 length: 15 amino acids. Losses at the gene ends were 4 bases for V and 5 bases for J; bases not matched to a gene: 10. CDR1 and CDR2 from the germline V gene are SNHLY and FYNNEI. CDR3 nucleotides: TGTGCCAGCAGTGTCCTTTCGGGAGGGCCTAACGAGCAGTACTTC. Protein product: CASSVLSGGPNEQYF.

This clonotype was counted a few times. The chain has TRBV7-2 and TRBJ2-1; D is possibly TRBD1 or TRBD2 (5 bases each). Per germline, CDR1 SGHTA and CDR2 FQGNSA. V shed 7 bases and J shed 5 bases, with 12 bases lying between them. There are 13 residues in the CDR3. CDR3 sequence: CASTRDLNNEQFF. The CDR3 DNA sequence: TGTGCCAGCACCCGGGACCTCAACAATGAGCAGTTCTTC.

The rearrangement uses TRBV20-1 and TRBJ2-1; 9 bases fit TRBD2. The junction had 10 bases not matched to a gene; V was cut back by 6 bases and J by 7 bases. This CDR3 has 14 amino acids. In germline, CDR1 is DFQATT, CDR2 SNEGSKA (reference sequence). For the CDR3, the DNA is TGCAGTGCCCACGCGGGCGGGGGGGCTAATGAGCAGTTCTTC. Protein: CSAHAGGGANEQFF.

The V gene is TRBV7-2, the J gene TRBJ2-7; D unresolved. The germline V gene has CDR1 SGHTA and CDR2 FQGNSA. Trimming took 4 bases from V and 4 from J, leaving 14 bases between them. The CDR3 length is 14 residues. The CDR3 DNA is TGTGCCAGCAGCTCTTCAGGTACCCGATACGAGCAGTACTTC. This sequence encodes CASSSSGTRYEQYF.

This clonotype has just a few counts. This chain links TRBV7-9 with TRBJ2-1, with D hard to call. Germline CDR1 SEHNR, CDR2 FQNEAQ (reference sequence). V was trimmed by 1 base and J by 8 bases, leaving 9 bases between them. CDR3 size: 13 residues. The CDR3 spells CASSLDVVHEQFF. In nucleotides, the CDR3 is TGTGCCAGCAGCTTAGATGTCGTCCATGAGCAGTTCTTC.

The chain recombines TRBV12-3 or TRBV12-4 with TRBJ2-7; 8 nucleotides match TRBD1. This CDR3 is 17 amino acids long. V was pared by 5 bases and J by 2 bases, with 14 bases of the junction left unmatched. CDR3 sequence reads: CASSAAVSGGRAYEQYF. CDR3 in DNA: TGTGCCAGCAGTGCCGCGGTGTCAGGGGGCAGGGCCTACGAGCAGTACTTC.

This sequence joins TRBV20-1 and TRBJ2-5; TRBD2 is a possible D gene (6 bases). V lost 6 bases to trimming and J lost 0 bases, with 14 bases between them. This CDR3 has 14 residues. CDR1 and CDR2 (germline): DFQATT, SNEGSKA (reference sequence). The CDR3 DNA is TGCAGTGCCCACACCGGGGACTACCAAGAGACCCAGTACTTC. Amino acid sequence: CSAHTGDYQETQYF.

The gene calls are TRBV20-1 and TRBJ2-7; 7 positions agree with TRBD1. The CDR3 has 11 residues. Germline V CDR1 and CDR2: DFQATT, SNEGSKA (reference sequence). V gave up 6 bases and J gave up 7 bases; unmatched junction bases: 6. CDR3 region: CSAFDREEQYF. CDR3 nucleotide sequence: TGCAGTGCCTTTGACAGGGAAGAGCAGTACTTC.

The chain uses TRBV20-1 and TRBJ1-1; D ambiguous. Germline-derived CDR1 and CDR2 are DFQATT and SNEGSKA (reference sequence). The V end was cut by 1 base, the J end by 11 bases, with 17 bases between. CDR3 length: 13 residues. CDR3 nucleotide sequence: TGCAGTGCTAGAGCCCCCATGGGCGCGGGGGCTTTCTTT. Protein sequence: CSARAPMGAGAFF.